Following are 8 T cell receptor beta chains from one sample sequenced in a study of lymphopenia after photon versus proton radiotherapy (dated by TCRdb to about 2019). Libraries came from the immunoSEQ multiplex PCR assay. In its TCRdb copy, this immuneACCESS table keeps in-frame sequences only and misses some clones. Where compared with another copy, unresolved V genes explain less than half of these, and the others have no known cause. Counted in this sample were tens of thousands of clones; over 75% of them appeared once. Roughly 14% of the sample is in the top ten clones. This specimen consisted of peripheral blood, obtained from a patient treated with proton-based radiotherapy. These TCRs come from a woman in her seventies with pancreatic cancer.

V gene TRBV11-1 combines with J gene TRBJ1-1; no firm D call. The CDR3 sequence is 13 residues long. V lost 1 base, J lost 10 bases, and 13 bases lay in between. Germline assignment: CDR1 SGHAT and CDR2 FQDESV (reference sequence). The CDR3 region is CASSLDPVRRAFF. The CDR3 DNA is TGTGCCAGCAGCTTAGATCCAGTGAGGAGAGCTTTCTTT.

The chain carries TRBV5-4 and TRBJ2-7; no clear D. V was clipped by 0 bases and J by 2 bases, with 12 bases between them. From germline, CDR1 is SGHNT and CDR2 YYREEE (reference sequence). The CDR3 has 15 amino acids. The DNA of the CDR3 is TGTGCCAGCAGCTTGGGAGGTCTGGGTACCTACGAGCAGTACTTC. Protein: CASSLGGLGTYEQYF. The full variable domain, its missing parts supplied by reference TRBV5-4 and TRBJ2-7, is ETGVTQSPTHLIKTRGQQVTLRCSSQSGHNTVSWYQQALGQGPQFIFQYYREEENGRGNFPPRFSGLQFPNYSSELNVNALELDDSALYLCASSLGGLGTYEQYFGPGTRLTVT.

J is TRBJ2-5 and V is TRBV29-1; TRBD2 matches at 7 bases. The CDR3 spans 13 residues. Losses at the gene ends were 4 bases for V and 5 bases for J; bases not matched to a gene: 7. Germline values: CDR1 SQVTM, CDR2 ANQGSEA. DNA for the CDR3: TGCAGCGTTGCCAAAAGAGCGGGGGAGACCCAGTACTTC. This translates into CSVAKRAGETQYF.

The genes are TRBV18 and TRBJ2-5; D not certain. V lost 3 bases to trimming and J lost 5 bases, with 10 bases between them. This CDR3 has 13 residues. Germline assignment: CDR1 KGHSH and CDR2 LQKENI. The CDR3 loop is CASSPRLRETQYF. The CDR3 bases are TGTGCCAGCTCACCCCGACTCCGTGAGACCCAGTACTTC.

The chain is built from TRBV7-9 and TRBJ2-3; D gene uncertain. The V gene's germline CDR1 is SEHNR and CDR2 FQNEAQ (reference sequence). Trimming shortened V by 5 bases and J by 2 bases, and 8 bases separated the two germline ends. There are 13 residues in the CDR3. The CDR3 coding sequence is TGTGCCAGCAGCCCCCGAAACACAGATACGCAGTATTTT. Amino acids: CASSPRNTDTQYF. The full variable domain, completed using reference TRBV7-9 and TRBJ2-3, is DTGVSQNPRHKITKRGQNVTFRCDPISEHNRLYWYRQTLGQGPEFLTYFQNEAQLEKSRLLSDRFSAERPKGSFSTLEIQRTEQGDSAMYLCASSPRNTDTQYFGPGTRLTVL.

This chain joins TRBV2 and TRBJ2-1, with D tentatively TRBD2 (5 bases). The CDR3 is 15 amino acids. V dropped 6 bases and J dropped 3 bases, with 15 bases sitting between them. Germline CDR1 and CDR2: SNHLY and FYNNEI. Written as DNA, the CDR3 is TGTGCCAGCAGGGCACTCCCGGGAATCTACAATGAGCAGTTCTTC. Its translation: CASRALPGIYNEQFF.

CDR3 sequence: CASSRDRGLTNEQFF. The CDR3 DNA sequence: TGTGCCAGCAGCCGTGACAGGGGGCTAACGAATGAGCAGTTCTTC. The chain combines TRBV9 with TRBJ2-1; 10 bases map to TRBD1. CDR1 and CDR2 (germline): SGDLS, YYNGEE. Trimming removed 4 bases from V and 7 bases from J; junction bases left unmatched: 8. This CDR3 is built from 15 residues.

The rearrangement uses TRBV2 and TRBJ1-5; weak D call: TRBD1 (5 bases). From germline, CDR1 is SNHLY and CDR2 FYNNEI. The CDR3 spans 14 residues. V lost 4 bases and J lost 0, with 7 bases in between. The CDR3 nucleotides are TGTGCCAGCAGTGCTGGGGCTAGCAATCAGCCCCAGCATTTT. Protein: CASSAGASNQPQHF.